One and the same sample provided the 22 T cell receptor beta chains below, sequenced in a study of blood T cells in healthy people across ages. The second PCR ran about 7 to 12 cycles with a sample-barcoded 5' primer and J-beta primers. TCRdb called the 5' RACE reads again in MiXCR, with one record for every CDR3 protein. The sample records some 370,000 distinct CDR3 sequences, 52% being singletons. The specimen sequenced was blood. These receptors were obtained from a man in his 60s in good health.

This chain joins TRBV12-5 and TRBJ1-2; possibly TRBD1 for D (5 bases). The CDR3 is 13 amino acids. Germline V gene sequence: CDR1 LGHNT, CDR2 FRNRAP. Trimming stripped 6 bases from V and 5 bases from J, with 13 bases between. The CDR3 coding sequence is TGTGCTAGTGGCCGGGACCCCCAGTATGGCTACACCTTC. The encoded protein is CASGRDPQYGYTF.

As concerns this clonotype: Germline is not matched at one junction end, which may reflect a read error. The chain carries TRBV29-1 and TRBJ2-6, with D perhaps matching TRBD2 (6 bases). The germline gives CDR1 SQVTM, CDR2 ANQGSEA. The length of the CDR3 is 15 residues. The CDR3 nucleotides are TGCAGCGTTGTGGCGGGGAATGGTGGGGCCAGCGTCCTGACTTTC. It encodes CSVVAGNGGASVLTF.

As regards this clonotype: The conserved phenylalanine or tryptophan is not found at the CDR3 terminus, so this likely reflects a read error. The rearrangement uses TRBV29-1 and TRBJ2-3, with TRBD2 identical over 8 bases. The CDR3 is 14 residues long. Germline trimming cut 4 bases from V and 6 bases from J; bases unmatched to any gene: 9. The germline V gene has CDR1 SQVTM and CDR2 ANQGSEA. The CDR3 spells CSVGKAGVVDTQYY. The CDR3 DNA follows: TGCAGCGTTGGTAAAGCGGGAGTGGTCGATACGCAGTATTAT.

This clonotype was observed a handful of times. The chain recombines TRBV20-1 with TRBJ1-2; D uncertain. Germline CDR1 and CDR2: DFQATT and SNEGSKA (reference sequence). Trimming cost V 5 bases and J 5 bases, with 15 bases left between them. The CDR3 consists of 13 residues. The CDR3 nucleotides read TGCAGTGCTCTCGACGGCAGTCAATATGGCTACACCTTC. It encodes CSALDGSQYGYTF.

In its sample, this clonotype was seen many times. The chain uses TRBV4-3 and TRBJ2-7; D possibly corresponds to TRBD1 (5 bases). In germline, CDR1 is LGHNA, CDR2 YSLEER. This CDR3 is built from 13 residues. Trimming removed 0 bases at V and 6 bases at J, with 9 bases between. The DNA for the CDR3 is TGCGCCAGCAGCCAAGAACCGACAGCCGAGCAGTACTTC. Translated: CASSQEPTAEQYF.

This clonotype was seen just once. The chain couples TRBV29-1 to TRBJ1-4; the D gene is possibly TRBD1 (6 bases). Germline V CDR1 and CDR2: SQVTM, ANQGSEA. The germline V and J ends were trimmed by 2 bases and 7 bases, with 17 bases remaining between them. The CDR3 extends over 15 amino acids. CDR3 nucleotide sequence: TGCAGCGTTGAATTATATCGGACAGAGGGTGAAAAACTGTTTTTT. As protein: CSVELYRTEGEKLFF.

There are a few counts of this clonotype. The chain carries TRBV28 and TRBJ2-3; 7 nucleotides line up with TRBD1. This CDR3 comprises 15 residues. J lost 7 bases, V lost 3 bases, and 10 bases had no gene match. Germline V lookup: CDR1 MDHEN, CDR2 SYDVKM. As DNA, the CDR3 is TGTGCCAGCAGTTTGGGGCAGGGGGACCTTTATACGCAGTATTTT. Translated: CASSLGQGDLYTQYF.

Worth noting for this clonotype: A read error may produce the germline difference seen at one junction end. The rearrangement uses TRBV5-1 and TRBJ2-1, with no clear D. The CDR3 covers 14 residues. Germline CDR1 reads SGHRS; CDR2 reads YFSETQ. The CDR3 reads CASSLEVSHNEQFF. Written as DNA, the CDR3 is TGCGCCAGCAGCTTGGAAGTCTCCCACAATGAGCAGTTCTTC.

This clonotype was counted between two and nine times. The chain carries TRBV27 and TRBJ2-6; no firm D call. The germline V gene has CDR1 MNHEY and CDR2 SMNVEV (reference sequence). The CDR3 is made up of 13 amino acids. Trimming left V 5 bases short and J 6 bases short, with 8 bases between. The CDR3: CASSRSEANVLTF. In DNA form, the CDR3 reads TGTGCCAGCAGTCGCTCAGAGGCCAACGTCCTGACTTTC.

This rearrangement joins TRBV5-1 to TRBJ2-2; D unresolved. The germline V gene has CDR1 SGHRS and CDR2 YFSETQ. The CDR3 has 15 residues. V lost 0 bases, J lost 2 bases, and 8 bases lay in between. This CDR3 is CASSLVQSNTGELFF. CDR3 bases: TGCGCCAGCAGCTTGGTACAGTCCAACACCGGGGAGCTGTTTTTT.

The chain employs TRBV7-8 and TRBJ2-4, with D uncertain. The J call is in doubt because the DNA end fits TRBJ2-7 better. The V gene's germline CDR1 is SGHVS and CDR2 FQNEAQ. The CDR3 consists of 14 residues. CDR3 in amino acids: CASSLVGQFYEQYF. The CDR3 DNA sequence: TGTGCCAGCAGCTTAGTAGGTCAGTTCTACGAGCAGTACTTC.

J is TRBJ2-1 and V is TRBV4-1; unclear D gene. The CDR3 has 19 residues. Germline CDR1 reads MGHRA; CDR2 reads YSYEKL. Between the trimmed V and J ends, which lost 0 bases and 0 bases, there was a span of 18 bases. The CDR3 loop reads CASSQDFFGPWYSYNEQFF. The DNA of the CDR3 is TGCGCCAGCAGCCAAGATTTTTTTGGGCCGTGGTACTCCTACAATGAGCAGTTCTTC.

The CDR3 DNA is TGTGCCAGCAGGGCCCCCGGCTCTGGGGCCAACGTCCTGACTTTC. Translation gives CASRAPGSGANVLTF. The chain links TRBV2 to TRBJ2-6, with D unresolved. V was pared by 6 bases and J by 0 bases, with 9 bases between. The length of the CDR3 is 15 residues. In germline, CDR1 is SNHLY, CDR2 FYNNEI.

This clonotype was detected once. This sequence joins TRBV5-1 and TRBJ2-1, with 7 bases that match TRBD1. This CDR3 comprises 12 residues. CDR1 and CDR2 (germline): SGHRS, YFSETQ. The V and J ends lost 6 bases and 10 bases, in that order; junction bases with no gene match: 7. The CDR3 nucleotides read TGCGCCAGCACCGTCGTCAGGGGGGAGCAGTTCTTC. As protein: CASTVVRGEQFF. Using reference TRBV5-1 and TRBJ2-1 for the parts outside the CDR3, the full variable domain is KAGVTQTPRYLIKTRGQQVTLSCSPISGHRSVSWYQQTPGQGLQFLFEYFSETQRNKGNFPGRFSGRQFSNSRSEMNVSTLELGDSALYLCASTVVRGEQFFGPGTRLTVL.

Relative to its sample, this clonotype is medium-sized. The chain has TRBV7-3 and TRBJ2-3, with TRBD2 matching over 7 bases. Germline V lookup: CDR1 SGHTA, CDR2 FQGTGA. V was clipped by 1 base and J by 6 bases; unmatched bases: 1. The CDR3 has 13 residues. CDR3 nucleotide sequence: TGTGCCAGCAGCTTAAGGGAGGGCGATACGCAGTATTTT. Its protein is CASSLREGDTQYF.

The DNA for the CDR3 is TGTGCCAGCTCACCCAAACAGGGGGGCTCCTACGAGCAGTACTTC. Amino acids: CASSPKQGGSYEQYF. The rearrangement links TRBV18 to TRBJ2-7, with TRBD1 matching over 8 bases. Germline V gene sequence: CDR1 KGHSH, CDR2 LQKENI. V lost 3 bases to trimming and J lost 0 bases; unmatched junction nucleotides: 4. The CDR3 totals 15 residues.

The chain has TRBV7-9 and TRBJ2-7, with a weak D call TRBD1 (5 bases). V was trimmed by 1 base and J by 1 base, leaving 23 bases between them. The CDR3 loop spans 19 amino acids. Germline lookup yields CDR1 SEHNR and CDR2 FQNEAQ (reference sequence). The CDR3 protein is CASSLGGLDSSGPSYEQYF. Written as DNA, the CDR3 is TGTGCCAGCAGCTTAGGTGGTCTAGACAGCTCTGGTCCTTCCTACGAGCAGTACTTC.

This clonotype showed up many times. This chain joins TRBV24-1 and TRBJ2-5; D not certain. Germline V CDR1 and CDR2: KGHDR, SFDVKD. The CDR3 length is 15 residues. Trimming shortened V by 3 bases and J by 5 bases, and 15 bases separated the two germline ends. CDR3 sequence (DNA): TGTGCCACCAGTGATCCACAACCGGGTGGGGAGACCCAGTACTTC. This encodes CATSDPQPGGETQYF.

The chain joins TRBV15 to TRBJ2-3, with D possibly TRBD2 on 6 matching bases. The CDR3 extends over 17 amino acids. V was cut by 0 bases and J by 2 bases, with 15 bases left in between. From germline, CDR1 is LNHNV and CDR2 YYDKDF (reference sequence). The CDR3 is CATSRDVVPGDTDTQYF. The CDR3 nucleotides read TGTGCCACCAGCAGAGATGTGGTTCCGGGAGACACAGATACGCAGTATTTT.

V usage is TRBV7-2 and J usage is TRBJ2-7, with 10 positions matching TRBD1. Germline V lookup: CDR1 SGHTA, CDR2 FQGNSA. J was trimmed by 7 bases and V by 5 bases; bases with no gene match: 14. The CDR3 spans 16 residues. The CDR3 DNA reads TGTGCCAGCAGCACACTATCCTTGGGACAGGGGAAGGAGCAGTACTTC. Its protein product is CASSTLSLGQGKEQYF.

On this clonotype itself: This clone may be a read error of a much larger clone one base away. The genes are TRBV30 and TRBJ1-2; TRBD1 is a possible D gene (6 bases). V lost 1 base to trimming and J lost 7 bases, with 16 bases between them. This CDR3 is 14 amino acids long. The germline gives CDR1 GTSNPN, CDR2 SVGIG (reference sequence). CDR3 region: CAWSGIGGSGGYTF. The CDR3 DNA reads as TGTGCCTGGAGTGGAATCGGGGGCTCAGGTGGCTACACCTTC.

This clonotype was recorded at least ten times. V usage is TRBV7-2 and J usage is TRBJ2-7; 7 bases map to TRBD2. The CDR3 loop spans 13 amino acids. After removal of 5 bases from V and 7 bases from J, the junction contained 8 bases not matched to a gene. The germline V gene has CDR1 SGHTA and CDR2 FQGNSA. DNA for the CDR3: TGTGCCAGCAGCCTCATTGGGGGGGTGGAGCAGTACTTC. This codes for CASSLIGGVEQYF. The full variable domain, with the rest looked up from reference TRBV7-2 and TRBJ2-7, is GAGVSQSPSNKVTEKGKDVELRCDPISGHTALYWYRQSLGQGLEFLIYFQGNSAPDKSGLPSDRFSAERTGGSVSTLTIQRTQQEDSAVYLCASSLIGGVEQYFGPGTRLTVT.